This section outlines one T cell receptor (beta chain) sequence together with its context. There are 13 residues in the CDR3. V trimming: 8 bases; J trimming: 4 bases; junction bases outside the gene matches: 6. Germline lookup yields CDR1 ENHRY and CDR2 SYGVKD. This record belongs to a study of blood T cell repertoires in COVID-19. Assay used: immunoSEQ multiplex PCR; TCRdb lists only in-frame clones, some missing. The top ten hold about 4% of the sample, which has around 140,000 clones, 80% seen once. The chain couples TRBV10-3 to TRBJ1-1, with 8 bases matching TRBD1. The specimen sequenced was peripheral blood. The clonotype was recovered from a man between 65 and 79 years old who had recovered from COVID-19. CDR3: CAICQGAGTEAFF. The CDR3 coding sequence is TGTGCCATCTGCCAGGGGGCGGGCACTGAAGCTTTCTTT.